A single sample gave rise to the 20 T cell receptor beta chains below, sequenced in a study of regulatory T cells in long-lasting Graves disease. As to time point: newly diagnosed GD, antithyroid drugs for less than 3 months. The TCR library was prepared using RNA isolated from PBMCs. Relying on iRepertoire HTBI primers and Arm-PCR of CDR3 regions, the team built TCR beta libraries. TCRdb recomputed calls from the multiplex PCR reads with MiXCR, one row per CDR3 protein. The repertoire includes hundreds of thousands of distinct CDR3 sequences, roughly 15% of them detected once, and about 17% sits in the top ten. These same data were also listed under a study on T cells in Graves' hyperthyroidism and ophthalmopathy.

Sequences were derived from peripheral blood mononuclear cells (PBMCs), sampled at new diagnosis, from a patient treated with antithyroid drugs. These receptors originate from a young woman with Graves disease.

This clonotype was seen only a few times. V and J are TRBV30 and TRBJ2-5; 9 bases agree with TRBD2. From germline, CDR1 is GTSNPN and CDR2 SVGIG (reference sequence). The J segment lost 7 bases and the V segment lost 0 bases, leaving 9 bases of the junction unmatched. The CDR3 is 15 residues long. Here the CDR3 reads CAWSVLGTSSATQYF. The CDR3 nucleotides are TGTGCCTGGAGTGTACTGGGGACTAGCTCGGCGACCCAGTACTTC.

This clonotype showed up just a few times. The chain joins TRBV20-1 to TRBJ2-5; 7 bases match TRBD1. With 3 bases clipped from V and 5 bases from J, the junction kept 3 bases outside the gene matches. The CDR3 has 12 residues. Germline CDR1 reads DFQATT; CDR2 reads SNEGSKA (reference sequence). The CDR3 coding sequence is TGCAGTGCTAGTTTCAGGGGGGAGACCCAGTACTTC. It codes for CSASFRGETQYF.

The chain is built from TRBV29-1 and TRBJ2-3; TRBD2 matches 8 bases. V lost 6 bases and J lost 3; bases outside the gene matches: 5. Germline CDR1 and CDR2: SQVTM and ANQGSEA. The length of the CDR3 is 13 residues. CDR3 region: CSVAGTRTDTQYF. CDR3 coding DNA: TGCAGCGTCGCCGGGACTAGAACAGATACGCAGTATTTT.

There are many counts of this clonotype. This rearrangement joins TRBV10-3 to TRBJ1-1; no reliable D call. Trimming cost V 2 bases and J 7 bases, with 20 bases left between them. The CDR3 has 16 residues. Germline V gene data show CDR1 as ENHRY and CDR2 as SYGVKD. CDR3 protein: CAISERAPSTPREAFF. Here the CDR3 DNA reads TGTGCCATCAGTGAGAGGGCGCCGTCTACCCCCCGTGAAGCTTTCTTT.

In its sample, this clonotype was seen many times. The chain couples TRBV12-3 or TRBV12-4 to TRBJ2-1; D perhaps matches TRBD2 (7 bases). V lost 6 bases, J lost 4 bases, and 16 bases lay in between. The CDR3 consists of 15 residues. CDR3 protein: CASRSEGGSYNEQFF. CDR3 bases: TGTGCCAGCAGATCCGAGGGGGGGAGTTACAATGAGCAGTTCTTC.

CDR3 DNA sequence: TGTGCCAGCAGCTTAGTACTAGCGGTCCGAGATACGCAGTATTTT. It yields the protein CASSLVLAVRDTQYF. The genes are TRBV7-2 and TRBJ2-3; 8 positions match TRBD2. CDR3 length: 15 amino acids. Germline CDR1 reads SGHTA; CDR2 reads FQGNSA. V dropped 1 base and J dropped 5; count of bases not matched to a gene: 5.

Ten or more counts support this clonotype. The chain couples TRBV29-1 to TRBJ2-1, with D perhaps matching TRBD2 (7 bases). The CDR3 extends over 14 amino acids. Per the germline V gene, CDR1 is SQVTM and CDR2 is ANQGSEA. V lost 3 bases and J lost 12, with 21 bases in between. The CDR3 DNA sequence: TGCAGCGTTGACGGCGGGAGAGGGGGGGAGGGGCAGTTCTTC. This encodes CSVDGGRGGEGQFF.

This clonotype has a count of ten or more. The gene calls are TRBV28 and TRBJ2-7; a possible D gene is TRBD1 (6 bases). The CDR3 spans 14 residues. V was trimmed by 6 bases and J by 2 bases, leaving 14 bases between them. Germline values: CDR1 MDHEN, CDR2 SYDVKM. Written as DNA, the CDR3 is TGTGCCAGCAGACAAAGACAGGCTACCTACGAGCAGTACTTC. Its translation is CASRQRQATYEQYF. The whole variable domain, remainder taken from reference TRBV28 and TRBJ2-7, is DVKVTQSSRYLVKRTGEKVFLECVQDMDHENMFWYRQDPGLGLRLIYFSYDVKMKEKGDIPEGYSVSREKKERFSLILESASTNQTSMYLCASRQRQATYEQYFGPGTRLTVT.

This clonotype was counted between two and nine times. V is TRBV6-5 and J is TRBJ2-2; D uncertain. The germline V and J ends were trimmed by 2 bases and 0 bases, with 7 bases remaining between them. Germline assignment: CDR1 MNHEY and CDR2 SVGAGI. This CDR3 is 15 amino acids long. CDR3 amino acids: CASSYTRTNTGELFF. The CDR3 DNA follows: TGTGCCAGCAGTTACACAAGAACGAACACCGGGGAGCTGTTTTTT.

This clonotype was observed at least ten times. The rearrangement joins TRBV5-1 to TRBJ2-2, with 14 bases lining up with TRBD2. Germline trimming cut 2 bases from V and 5 bases from J; bases unmatched to any gene: 11. The CDR3 sequence is 19 residues long. In germline, CDR1 is SGHRS, CDR2 YFSETQ. The CDR3 reads CASSLGDGTSGRKTGELFF. The CDR3 nucleotides read TGCGCCAGCAGCTTAGGAGACGGGACTAGCGGGAGAAAGACCGGGGAGCTGTTTTTT.

This clonotype has just a few counts. The chain carries TRBV24-1 and TRBJ2-7; TRBD1 is a possible D gene (6 bases). The germline CDR1 and CDR2 sequences are KGHDR and SFDVKD. The ends were cut back, 2 bases at V and 3 bases at J, with 13 bases in the middle. The CDR3 is 15 amino acids. The CDR3 region has the DNA TGTGCCACCAGTGATTCCGGACAGTTAGGCTACGAGCAGTACTTC. Its translation: CATSDSGQLGYEQYF.

The sample holds many counts of this clonotype. The J gene is TRBJ1-4, the V gene TRBV28, with D perhaps matching TRBD1 (6 bases). CDR1 and CDR2 from the germline V gene are MDHEN and SYDVKM. The CDR3 has 15 residues. The V end lost 5 bases, the J end lost 7 bases, and 17 bases lay between the germline ends. The CDR3 region has the DNA TGTGCCAGCAGTGGATTAACAGGGTTACCTGAAAAACTGTTTTTT. Translated, it gives CASSGLTGLPEKLFF.

This clonotype was detected a few times. V usage is TRBV18 and J usage is TRBJ1-1; a possible D gene is TRBD1 (5 bases). Trimming cost V 2 bases and J 3 bases, with 13 bases left between them. The CDR3 spans 15 residues. The germline CDR1 and CDR2 sequences are KGHSH and LQKENI. The CDR3 loop is CASSPSGGLDTEAFF. CDR3 bases: TGTGCCAGCTCACCATCGGGGGGTCTGGACACTGAAGCTTTCTTT.

This clonotype was observed a handful of times. This chain connects TRBV29-1 to TRBJ1-4; 9 bases match TRBD1. The germline gives CDR1 SQVTM, CDR2 ANQGSEA. The CDR3 extends over 14 amino acids. The V gene end was trimmed by 0 bases and the J gene end by 5 bases; junction bases not matched to a gene: 1. The CDR3 region has the DNA TGCAGCGTTGAAGAGGGGACAGGGAATGAAAAACTGTTTTTT. It yields the protein CSVEEGTGNEKLFF.

The CDR3 sequence is CASSRTSAETQYF. CDR3 nucleotide sequence: TGTGCCAGCTCAAGGACTTCGGCGGAGACCCAGTACTTC. The chain recombines TRBV18 with TRBJ2-5, with a weak D call TRBD2 (5 bases). Germline CDR1 KGHSH, CDR2 LQKENI. Trimming pared 5 bases from V and 5 bases from J, leaving 12 bases between. The CDR3 covers 13 residues.

The V call is TRBV27, the J call TRBJ2-1; 8 nucleotides agree with TRBD2. The CDR3 is 14 residues long. V was pared by 5 bases and J by 12 bases, with 12 bases of the junction left unmatched. Germline CDR1 is MNHEY and CDR2 is SMNVEV (reference sequence). The chain's CDR3 is CASSPGGELWVQFF. CDR3 in DNA: TGTGCCAGCAGTCCGGGAGGGGAATTGTGGGTGCAGTTCTTC.

The table lists this clonotype with a few counts. At one boundary the junction diverges from the germline segment, which might be a read error. The chain uses TRBV6-1 and TRBJ2-2, with TRBD1 identical over 9 bases. The CDR3 runs to 15 residues. Germline V gene lookup returns CDR1 MNHNS and CDR2 SASEGT. The CDR3 DNA reads as TGTGCCACCCCGACAGGGGGGGTATTCTCCGGGGAGCCGTTTTTT. This sequence encodes CATPTGGVFSGEPFF.

The V call is TRBV19, the J call TRBJ2-7, with unresolved D. Trimming shortened V by 3 bases and J by 3 bases, and 12 bases separated the two germline ends. The CDR3 is 14 amino acids. Per the germline V gene, CDR1 is LNHDA and CDR2 is SQIVND (reference sequence). The CDR3 sequence is CASSMARNNYEQYF. As DNA, the CDR3 is TGTGCCAGTAGTATGGCCCGGAACAACTACGAGCAGTACTTC.

V is TRBV30 and J is TRBJ1-5; D uncertain. Germline CDR1 GTSNPN, CDR2 SVGIG (reference sequence). CDR3 size: 13 residues. Trimming removed 0 bases at V and 5 bases at J, with 8 bases between. The DNA of the CDR3 is TGTGCCTGGAGTGTTTTGGGTTATCAGCCCCAGCATTTT. This translates into CAWSVLGYQPQHF.

The rearrangement joins TRBV7-8 to TRBJ2-7; D may correspond to TRBD1 or TRBD2 (6 bases each). The ends were cut back, 4 bases at V and 0 bases at J, with 19 bases in the middle. From germline, CDR1 is SGHVS and CDR2 FQNEAQ. The length of the CDR3 is 17 residues. DNA for the CDR3: TGTGCCAGCAGCTCCCCGGGGGCGGGATCCAGCTCCTACGAGCAGTACTTC. This sequence encodes CASSSPGAGSSSYEQYF.